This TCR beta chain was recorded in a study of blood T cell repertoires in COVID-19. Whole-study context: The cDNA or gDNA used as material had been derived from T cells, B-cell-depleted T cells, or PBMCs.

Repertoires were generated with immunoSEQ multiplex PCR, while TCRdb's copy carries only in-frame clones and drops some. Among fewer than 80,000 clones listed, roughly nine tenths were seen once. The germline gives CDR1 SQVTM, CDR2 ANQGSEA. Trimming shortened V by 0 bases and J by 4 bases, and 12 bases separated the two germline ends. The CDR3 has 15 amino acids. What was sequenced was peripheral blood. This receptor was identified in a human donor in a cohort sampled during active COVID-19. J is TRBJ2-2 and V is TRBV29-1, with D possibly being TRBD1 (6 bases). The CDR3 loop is CSVEDPGQSTGELFF. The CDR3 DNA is TGCAGCGTTGAAGATCCGGGACAAAGCACCGGGGAGCTGTTTTTT.